Listed below are T cell receptor beta chains from one sample, sequenced in a study of blood T cells in healthy people across ages. TCRdb reprocessed the 5' RACE reads with MiXCR, giving one entry per CDR3 protein. The sample includes some 790,000 distinct CDR3 sequences, roughly 26% of them seen just once. Material: blood. The receptor set was obtained from an elderly woman in good health. Both conserved end residues are part of each CDR3. Each record gives: J gene, V gene, CDR3 protein.

>TRBJ2-4|TRBV20-1
CSAISASPRKNIQYF
>TRBJ2-5|TRBV20-1
CSAREGNPGMGETQYF
>TRBJ1-5|TRBV7-2
CASSLSSSGTGASNQPQHF
>TRBJ1-5|TRBV24-1
CATSDSEGAQNLGQPQHF
>TRBJ2-3|TRBV6-5
CASSYTTRKDTQYF
>TRBJ1-1|TRBV11-3
CASNSSPGLESEAFF
>TRBJ2-4|TRBV29-1
CSGEEESGVQYF
>TRBJ2-3|TRBV3-1
CASSQGGLAGGLLSTDTQYF
>.|TRBV19
CASSDTGRETQYF
>TRBJ2-1|TRBV12-3/TRBV12-4
CASTRTSGGTSSYNEQFF
>TRBJ2-1|TRBV11-2
CASSVGTYNEQFF
>TRBJ2-4|TRBV7-9
CASSEWSSDLAKNIQYF
>TRBJ2-5|TRBV7-2
CASSSGLAGGRLGETQYF
>TRBJ2-2|TRBV5-1
CASSPTVGELFF
>TRBJ1-1|TRBV5-5
CASSFQSFMNTEAFF
>TRBJ1-2|TRBV3-1
CASSQDLRTGIGYTF
>TRBJ1-1|TRBV28
CASSFPGKNTEAFF
>TRBJ2-7|TRBV6-1
CASRGWTEPYEQYF
>TRBJ1-5|TRBV6-2/TRBV6-3
CASSRTGRSNQPQHF
>TRBJ2-7|TRBV28
CASRFPAFYEQYF
>TRBJ2-1|TRBV7-9
CASRAGSGYNERFF
>TRBJ2-7|TRBV28
CASSSGTVDAEQYF
>TRBJ1-2|TRBV10-2
CASSVGQNYGYTF
>TRBJ2-2|TRBV7-2
CASSLTGGGTGELFF
>TRBJ1-4|TRBV18
CASSPGQGDEKLFF
>TRBJ2-6|TRBV2
CASSRSGVGANVLTF
>TRBJ1-2|TRBV12-3/TRBV12-4
CASSLGRPPYGYTF
>TRBJ2-2|TRBV5-5
CASSLVGSANTGELFF
>TRBJ1-3|TRBV4-1
CASSQADFRGSGNTIYF
>TRBJ1-4|TRBV29-1
CSASAGTGNEKLFF
>TRBJ1-2|TRBV21-1
CASSKVETQAEPILGYTF
>TRBJ2-7|TRBV20-1
CSASVKGGYEQYF
>TRBJ2-1|TRBV7-2
CASSPHPTSGNYNEQFF
>TRBJ2-1|TRBV29-1
CSVAPADYNEQFF
>TRBJ2-3|TRBV12-3/TRBV12-4
CASSFRRDGADAQYF
>TRBJ2-3|TRBV5-1
CASSWKLTGKVRDFGTDTQYF
>TRBJ2-7|TRBV29-1
CSVEGGWGSYEQYF
>TRBJ2-7|TRBV6-5
CASGGTGGRPMF
>TRBJ2-3|TRBV5-1
CASSLETGQPSTDTQYF
>TRBJ2-6|TRBV12-3/TRBV12-4
CASKQTDSGANVLTF
>TRBJ2-1|TRBV14
CASSQALMSSSYNEQFF
>TRBJ2-1|TRBV7-2
CASSFVGAGSSSYNEQFF
>TRBJ1-4|TRBV25-1
CASSDVGGNEKLFF
>TRBJ2-5|TRBV3-1
CASSQWQKETQYF
>TRBJ2-3|TRBV6-2/TRBV6-3
CASSWNPLAGSTDTQYF
>TRBJ1-5|TRBV20-1
CSARERTGNQPQHF
>TRBJ2-3|TRBV5-6
CASRSRDRSTDTQYF
>TRBJ2-1|TRBV11-2
CASSRQGQAYNEQFF
>TRBJ2-1|TRBV30
CAWGGSYNEQFF
>TRBJ2-3|TRBV5-5
CASRLRTFLTDTQYF
>TRBJ2-3|TRBV6-2/TRBV6-3
CASLPRTSGDAGTQYF
>TRBJ1-5|TRBV3-1
CASSNGYNQPQHF
>TRBJ2-1|TRBV5-6
CASSGAGTSGRTNNEQFF
>TRBJ2-5|TRBV20-1
CSALLGEETQYF
>TRBJ2-3|TRBV6-1
CAITPTRYYSTDTQYF
>TRBJ2-2|TRBV9
CASSVVGQNTGELFF
>TRBJ2-5|TRBV5-1
CASRAVGISETQYF